A single sample is the source of the 19 T cell receptor beta chains below, sequenced in a study of cytomegalovirus exposure and HLA in healthy donors (dated by TCRdb to 2016 to 2017). The library was prepared using the immunoSEQ multiplex PCR assay. For the multiplex PCR, a mixture combining 60 forward primers for TCR Vbeta segments and 13 reverse primers for TCR Jbeta segments was used. Sourced from immuneACCESS, this table was stored by TCRdb with only in-frame sequences that have V and J called. A share of the clones is absent; for the studies checked, an unresolved V gene accounts for under half, and the remainder has no known explanation. The table for this sample lists about 130,000 clones; more than 70% of them were counted only once. In total, the top ten clones hold approximately 1% of the sample. The specimen sequenced was PBMCs. These receptors were taken from a human donor in good health.

This chain uses TRBV5-5 with TRBJ1-5; maybe TRBD1 (6 bases). CDR1 and CDR2 (germline): SGHKS, YYEKEE (reference sequence). Deletions cut 4 bases from V and 4 bases from J, with 15 bases between. The CDR3 runs 15 residues. CDR3 sequence: CASSRNYRENQPQHF. The CDR3 nucleotides read TGTGCCAGCAGCCGGAATTACAGGGAGAATCAGCCCCAGCATTTT.

In this sample, this clone turned up once. The V gene is TRBV10-3, the J gene TRBJ2-7; D may be TRBD2 (6 bases). The CDR3 is 14 residues long. Germline V gene lookup returns CDR1 ENHRY and CDR2 SYGVKD. V gave up 0 bases and J gave up 3 bases, with 9 bases separating them. The CDR3 DNA reads as TGTGCCATCAGTGAGTCGAAGGGAGGCTACGAGCAGTACTTC. Its translation: CAISESKGGYEQYF.

This clone was seen only a few times. The CDR3 DNA reads as TGTGCCAGCAGGGCGACAGGGACCGGGGAGCTGTTTTTT. Its translation is CASRATGTGELFF. This rearrangement joins TRBV6-1 to TRBJ2-2; 7 nucleotides match TRBD1. There are 13 residues in the CDR3. Unmatched junction bases numbered 3, after V lost 6 bases and J lost 5 bases. Per germline, CDR1 MNHNS and CDR2 SASEGT.

This sequence joins TRBV4-2 and TRBJ2-1; 10 positions agree with TRBD1. This CDR3 spans 16 amino acids. CDR1 and CDR2 (germline): LGHNA, YNFKEQ. V trimming: 1 base; J trimming: 9 bases; junction bases outside the gene matches: 9. This CDR3 is CASSQVLGTGDREQFF. The CDR3 DNA reads as TGTGCCAGCAGCCAAGTGCTCGGGACAGGGGATCGTGAGCAGTTCTTC.

The rearrangement joins TRBV2 to TRBJ2-3, with 9 bases lining up with TRBD2. Germline CDR1 reads SNHLY; CDR2 reads FYNNEI. The CDR3 sequence is 15 residues long. V lost 2 bases to trimming and J lost 8 bases; unmatched junction nucleotides: 8. CDR3 amino acids: CASSEQGGGVGTQYF. CDR3 sequence (DNA): TGTGCCAGCAGTGAACAGGGCGGGGGGGTTGGTACGCAGTATTTT.

This clone was counted between two and nine times. DNA of the CDR3: TGTGCCAGCAGTGGGGGGACAGGGGAGACCGGGGAGCTGTTTTTT. As protein: CASSGGTGETGELFF. The chain is built from TRBV6-1 and TRBJ2-2, with TRBD1 matching over 10 bases. Germline V gene data show CDR1 as MNHNS and CDR2 as SASEGT. The CDR3 loop spans 15 amino acids. J was trimmed by 5 bases and V by 4 bases; bases with no gene match: 4.

V gene TRBV6-5 combines with J gene TRBJ2-5; a possible D gene is TRBD2 (6 bases). The CDR3 extends over 15 amino acids. Germline lookup yields CDR1 MNHEY and CDR2 SVGAGI. Trimming pared 5 bases from V and 5 bases from J, leaving 18 bases between. Written as DNA, the CDR3 is TGTGCCAGCAGTGCCGGGTTGGGCCGGGGGGAGACCCAGTACTTC. Protein sequence: CASSAGLGRGETQYF.

This chain connects TRBV28 to TRBJ2-1; possibly TRBD2 for D (5 bases). The germline CDR1 and CDR2 sequences are MDHEN and SYDVKM. The V end lost 6 bases, the J end lost 7 bases, and 7 bases lay between the germline ends. This CDR3 is 11 amino acids long. CDR3 coding DNA: TGTGCCAGCAGGCGGGTGAATGAGCAGTTCTTC. It specifies CASRRVNEQFF.

This clone has only a few counts. V is TRBV19 and J is TRBJ2-3; TRBD2 aligns across 11 bases. Trimming at V came to 3 bases and at J to 4 bases, leaving 3 bases not matched to a gene. This CDR3 spans 15 amino acids. Germline CDR1 and CDR2: LNHDA and SQIVND (reference sequence). CDR3 amino acids: CASSMTSGVSDTQYF. Here the CDR3 DNA reads TGTGCCAGTAGTATGACTAGCGGGGTTTCAGATACGCAGTATTTT. The whole variable domain, filled in from reference TRBV19 and TRBJ2-3, reads DGGITQSPKYLFRKEGQNVTLSCEQNLNHDAMYWYRQDPGQGLRLIYYSQIVNDFQKGDIAEGYSVSREKKESFPLTVTSAQKNPTAFYLCASSMTSGVSDTQYFGPGTRLTVL.

This clone has more than one count but fewer than ten. The V and J genes are TRBV6-6 and TRBJ2-3, with 13 bases that match TRBD2. The CDR3 length is 16 residues. Trimming took 4 bases from V and 2 from J; bases not matched to a gene: 3. Germline V gene data show CDR1 as MNHNY and CDR2 as SVGAGI (reference sequence). The CDR3 DNA reads TGTGCCAGCAGTTCGGGACTAGCGGGGCTCACAGATACGCAGTATTTT. Its translation is CASSSGLAGLTDTQYF.

The chain is built from TRBV27 and TRBJ2-2; 13 nucleotides match TRBD2. Trimming cost V 6 bases and J 5 bases; bases outside gene matches: 0. Germline values: CDR1 MNHEY, CDR2 SMNVEV (reference sequence). The CDR3 length is 14 residues. The CDR3 DNA reads TGTGCCAGCAGGACTAGCGGGGGGACCGGGGAGCTGTTTTTT. Translation gives CASRTSGGTGELFF.

The chain is built from TRBV6-1 and TRBJ1-5; 7 bases are shared with TRBD1. The CDR3 loop spans 15 amino acids. V dropped 10 bases and J dropped 5; count of bases not matched to a gene: 14. Germline V gene lookup returns CDR1 MNHNS and CDR2 SASEGT. The CDR3 coding sequence is TGTGCCACCCGCGGTTCAGGGGGGACGGATCAGCCCCAGCATTTT. Encoded protein: CATRGSGGTDQPQHF.

The chain combines TRBV9 with TRBJ2-3; a possible D gene is TRBD1 (5 bases). CDR3 length equals 15 residues. Germline CDR1 reads SGDLS; CDR2 reads YYNGEE. Trimming left V 0 bases short and J 5 bases short, with 13 bases between. The CDR3 region has the DNA TGTGCCAGCAGCGTAGCCCGCAGGGTAGAAGATACGCAGTATTTT. Amino acid sequence: CASSVARRVEDTQYF.

The chain links TRBV6-1 to TRBJ1-1; D not resolved. CDR3 size: 14 residues. Germline V gene lookup returns CDR1 MNHNS and CDR2 SASEGT. The V end lost 6 bases, the J end lost 11 bases, and 22 bases lay between the germline ends. In DNA, the CDR3 is TGTGCCAGCAGGTTGGAGGCGCACTCGGGAGTCGCTTTCTTT. The encoded protein is CASRLEAHSGVAFF.

This chain connects TRBV7-2 to TRBJ1-3, with D unresolved. The CDR3 sequence is 13 residues long. CDR1 and CDR2 (germline): SGHTA, FQGNSA. With 5 bases removed from V and 4 bases from J, the gap between germline ends came to 9 bases. CDR3 loop: CASSPERGNTIYF. CDR3 coding DNA: TGTGCCAGCAGCCCCGAGAGGGGAAACACCATATATTTT.

The rearrangement uses TRBV28 and TRBJ2-3; 11 bases line up with TRBD2. The CDR3 has 16 residues. From germline, CDR1 is MDHEN and CDR2 SYDVKM. Losses at the gene ends were 5 bases for V and 3 bases for J; bases not matched to a gene: 7. The DNA of the CDR3 is TGTGCCAGCAGTGATAGCGGGGGGGGTAGGACAGATACGCAGTATTTT. This translates into CASSDSGGGRTDTQYF.

The J gene is TRBJ1-6, the V gene TRBV27, with D tentatively TRBD1 (5 bases). This CDR3 has 12 residues. Trimming took off 6 bases at V and 7 bases at J, with 7 bases between the two ends. Looked up from germline, CDR1 is MNHEY and CDR2 is SMNVEV (reference sequence). The CDR3 DNA reads as TGTGCCAGCAGGGGGGGGAATTCACCCCTCCACTTT. Translating it yields CASRGGNSPLHF.

The V gene is TRBV5-1, the J gene TRBJ1-1, with D uncertain. Germline V gene data show CDR1 as SGHRS and CDR2 as YFSETQ. The CDR3 sequence is 14 residues long. V was pared by 7 bases and J by 1 base, with 14 bases between. The CDR3 bases are TGCGCCAGCCCCTATAAGACACCGAACACTGAAGCTTTCTTT. It translates to CASPYKTPNTEAFF.

The chain couples TRBV25-1 to TRBJ1-1, with a possible D match to TRBD1 (6 bases). Trimming pared 1 base from V and 4 bases from J, leaving 7 bases between. The CDR3 runs 13 residues. The germline CDR1 and CDR2 sequences are MGHDK and SYGVNS. CDR3 nucleotides: TGTGCCAGCAGTGAATGGGACATCACTGAAGCTTTCTTT. It specifies CASSEWDITEAFF.